These T cell receptor beta chains were read from a single sample in a study of Tregs in tolerant kidney transplant recipients. TCRdb's copy holds only in-frame clones and misses some; the assay was immunoSEQ multiplex PCR. The data contain about 83,000 clones, 95% to 98% of them singletons. The input for sequencing was CD4+ T cells from blood, taken before the transplant. These receptors originate from a human donor who received a combined kidney and bone marrow transplant. The CDR3 runs from the conserved cysteine through the conserved F or W. The order of the fields is D gene, V gene, J gene, CDR3 length, clone size, CDR3 protein, CDR3 DNA. A D gene is named only where the DNA matches it firmly. Clone sizes are given selectively: once, few, many, or a class where the clone is expanded.

TRBD2,TRBV7-2,TRBJ2-3,13,-,CASSFAGENTQYF,TGTGCCAGCAGTTTCGCGGGAGAAAATACGCAGTATTTT
-,TRBV5-1,TRBJ2-3,16,-,CASSPASRRGTDTQYF,TGCGCCAGCAGCCCCGCTAGCAGGAGGGGCACAGATACGCAGTATTTT
TRBD1,TRBV4-1,TRBJ2-2,18,-,CASSQDRGYSANTGELFF,TGCGCCAGCAGCCAGGACAGGGGCTACTCTGCGAACACCGGGGAGCTGTTTTTT
-,TRBV7-2,TRBJ1-2,14,-,CASSLGGGKGGYTF,TGTGCCAGCAGCTTAGGGGGTGGAAAGGGGGGCTACACCTTC
-,TRBV14,TRBJ2-7,13,-,CASSQTHSGEQYF,TGTGCCAGCAGCCAAACCCACAGCGGCGAGCAGTACTTC
-,TRBV18,TRBJ2-7,13,-,CASSLRVFYEQYF,TGTGCCAGCTCACTACGGGTCTTTTACGAGCAGTACTTC
-,TRBV30,TRBJ1-2,13,-,CACPGPSGYGYTF,TGTGCCTGCCCTGGCCCGTCCGGGTATGGCTACACCTTC
-,TRBV19,TRBJ1-5,12,-,CASRGGYQPQHF,TGTGCCAGTAGGGGAGGTTATCAGCCCCAGCATTTT
TRBD2,TRBV5-1,TRBJ2-5,14,-,CASSLASGGETQYF,TGCGCCAGCAGCTTGGCATCCGGGGGGGAGACCCAGTACTTC
TRBD2,TRBV7-3,TRBJ2-1,13,-,CASSPVGGNEQFF,TGTGCCAGCAGCCCCGTGGGAGGGAATGAGCAGTTCTTC
TRBD1,TRBV5-1,TRBJ1-6,15,-,CASSLSTGDNSPLHF,TGCGCCAGCAGCCTCTCGACAGGGGATAATTCACCCCTCCACTTT
-,TRBV6-5,TRBJ2-2,15,-,CASTPDGARTGELFF,TGTGCCAGCACTCCCGATGGGGCTAGGACCGGGGAGCTGTTTTTT
-,TRBV5-1,TRBJ1-1,15,-,CASSLHGRMNTEAFF,TGCGCCAGCAGCTTGCACGGCAGGATGAACACTGAAGCTTTCTTT
-,TRBV2,TRBJ2-5,14,-,CASSWGHVGETQYF,TGTGCCAGCAGTTGGGGGCATGTGGGAGAGACCCAGTACTTC
TRBD2,TRBV4-3,TRBJ2-3,17,-,CASSQDGTSDHTDTQYF,TGCGCCAGCAGCCAAGATGGGACTAGCGACCACACAGATACGCAGTATTTT
TRBD1,TRBV19,TRBJ1-2,15,-,CASSIPSGGAYGYTF,TGTGCCAGTAGTATTCCTTCAGGGGGCGCCTATGGCTACACCTTC
-,TRBV10-3,TRBJ1-2,14,once,CAISELAANYGYTF,TGTGCCATCAGTGAGTTGGCAGCTAACTATGGCTACACCTTC
-,TRBV29-1,TRBJ1-2,13,-,CSAPLQNPYGYTF,TGCAGCGCCCCCCTACAGAATCCCTATGGCTACACCTTC
TRBD2,TRBV5-4,TRBJ2-1,17,-,CASSSAAGLAGVNEQFF,TGTGCCAGCAGCTCGGCCGCGGGACTAGCGGGAGTCAATGAGCAGTTCTTC
TRBD2,TRBV7-2,TRBJ2-7,16,-,CASSPPGGLAGHEQYF,TGTGCCAGCAGCCCCCCTGGGGGACTAGCTGGCCACGAGCAGTACTTC
TRBD1,TRBV6-6,TRBJ2-3,15,-,CASSDREPSTDTQYF,TGTGCCAGCAGTGACAGGGAACCTAGCACAGATACGCAGTATTTT
TRBD1,TRBV2,TRBJ2-7,14,-,CASNIRGPTYEQYF,TGTGCCAGCAATATCAGGGGGCCTACCTACGAGCAGTACTTC
-,TRBV5-1,TRBJ2-7,15,-,CASSLDRVLTYEQYF,TGCGCCAGCAGCTTGGACAGGGTACTCACCTACGAGCAGTACTTC
TRBD1,TRBV6-9,TRBJ1-1,14,-,CASSQGQGICEAFF,TGTGCCAGCAGCCAGGGACAGGGAATCTGTGAAGCTTTCTTT
-,TRBV18,TRBJ1-6,14,-,CASSPDRDNSPLHF,TGTGCCAGCTCACCAGACAGAGACAATTCACCCCTCCACTTT
TRBD2,TRBV5-6,TRBJ2-1,16,-,CASSSYSGSGYNEQFF,TGTGCCAGCAGCTCATATAGCGGGAGTGGGTACAATGAGCAGTTCTTC
-,TRBV19,TRBJ1-1,13,-,CASGAGVNTEAFF,TGTGCCAGTGGGGCGGGGGTGAACACTGAAGCTTTCTTT
TRBD2,TRBV10-3,TRBJ2-3,14,-,CAIRLAGSTDTQYF,TGTGCCATCAGACTAGCGGGGAGCACAGATACGCAGTATTTT
-,TRBV4-3,TRBJ2-4,20,-,CASSLDGGSGVKLAKNIQYF,TGCGCCAGCAGCCTAGACGGGGGTAGCGGAGTTAAACTAGCCAAAAACATTCAGTACTTC
TRBD2,TRBV5-1,TRBJ2-5,17,-,CASSLARGLASQETQYF,TGCGCCAGCAGCTTGGCGAGAGGACTAGCGTCGCAAGAGACCCAGTACTTC
-,TRBV7-3,TRBJ2-1,13,-,CASSPSSYNEQFF,TGTGCCAGCAGCCCGAGCTCCTACAATGAGCAGTTCTTC
TRBD1,TRBV5-1,TRBJ2-1,16,-,CASSPPRGTGIARQFF,TGCGCCAGCAGCCCCCCGCGCGGGACAGGGATTGCGAGGCAGTTCTTC
-,TRBV4-1,TRBJ2-5,16,-,CASSQSPGSPQETQYF,TGCGCCAGCAGCCAATCCCCAGGCAGCCCCCAAGAGACCCAGTACTTC
-,TRBV2,TRBJ1-5,14,-,CASQEQGKLQPQHF,TGTGCCAGCCAGGAACAGGGAAAGCTCCAGCCCCAGCATTTT
TRBD1,TRBV5-8,TRBJ2-7,13,-,CASSHGQGDEQYF,TGTGCCAGCAGCCACGGACAGGGCGACGAGCAGTACTTC
TRBD1,TRBV4-3,TRBJ1-1,15,once,CASSQRQGQNTEAFF,TGCGCCAGCAGCCAGAGACAGGGGCAGAACACTGAAGCTTTCTTT
-,TRBV19,TRBJ1-3,15,-,CASSISLLSGNTIYF,TGTGCCAGTAGTATATCTCTCCTCTCTGGAAACACCATATATTTT
-,TRBV14,TRBJ2-7,14,-,CASSQGTYSYEQYF,TGTGCCAGCAGCCAAGGGACTTACTCCTACGAGCAGTACTTC
TRBD2,TRBV29-1,TRBJ2-1,13,-,CSANSGTNNEQFF,TGCAGCGCAAATAGCGGGACGAACAATGAGCAGTTCTTC
TRBD2,TRBV7-2,TRBJ2-1,17,-,CASSLIGLAGGLDEQFF,TGTGCCAGCAGCCTAATCGGACTAGCGGGAGGGCTCGATGAGCAGTTCTTC
-,TRBV7-2,TRBJ1-4,17,once,CASSSQWESLTNEKLFF,TGTGCCAGCAGCTCCCAATGGGAGAGCTTGACTAATGAAAAACTGTTTTTT
TRBD2,TRBV28,TRBJ2-3,16,-,CASTDGLAVDTDTQYF,TGTGCCAGCACCGACGGACTAGCGGTCGACACAGATACGCAGTATTTT
-,TRBV27,TRBJ2-3,11,-,CASSFADTQYF,TGTGCCAGCAGTTTCGCAGATACGCAGTATTTT
TRBD2,TRBV7-8,TRBJ2-3,16,few,CASSYNSGRATDTQYF,TGTGCCAGCAGCTATAATAGCGGGAGGGCAACAGATACGCAGTATTTT
-,TRBV7-7,TRBJ2-7,13,-,CASSRSTGREQYF,TGTGCCAGCAGCAGATCGACAGGGAGGGAGCAGTACTTC
-,TRBV29-1,TRBJ2-5,14,-,CSVATRVGQETQYF,TGCAGCGTTGCCACCAGGGTTGGGCAAGAGACCCAGTACTTC
TRBD2,TRBV11-2,TRBJ2-1,15,-,CASSLELAGDNEQFF,TGTGCCAGCAGCTTAGAGTTAGCGGGGGACAATGAGCAGTTCTTC
-,TRBV25-1,TRBJ2-1,16,-,CASSERGAAGYNEQFF,TGTGCCAGCAGTGAACGAGGAGCGGCGGGGTACAATGAGCAGTTCTTC
TRBD1,TRBV28,TRBJ1-6,16,-,CASSSGQVMINSPLHF,TGTGCCAGCAGTTCTGGACAGGTTATGATCAATTCACCCCTCCACTTT
-,TRBV2,TRBJ1-1,16,-,CASSNLGGVTNTEAFF,TGTGCCAGCAGCAACTTAGGGGGGGTGACGAACACTGAAGCTTTCTTT
TRBD2,TRBV7-9,TRBJ2-3,12,once,CASIPSGGAQYF,TGTGCCAGCATCCCCTCGGGGGGGGCGCAGTATTTT
-,TRBV30,TRBJ1-6,19,-,CAWSVRSRGPRSYNSPLHF,TGTGCCTGGAGTGTAAGGTCGCGGGGCCCGAGGTCCTATAATTCACCCCTCCACTTT